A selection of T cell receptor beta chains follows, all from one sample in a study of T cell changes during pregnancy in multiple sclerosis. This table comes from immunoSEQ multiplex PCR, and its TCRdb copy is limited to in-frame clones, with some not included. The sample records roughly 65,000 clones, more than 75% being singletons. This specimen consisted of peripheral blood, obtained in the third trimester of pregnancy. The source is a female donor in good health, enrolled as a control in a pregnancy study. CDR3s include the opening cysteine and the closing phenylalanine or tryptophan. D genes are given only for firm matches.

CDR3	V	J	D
CASRPGLAGPGELFF	TRBV6-4	TRBJ2-2	TRBD2
CASRRTVNEKLFF	TRBV28	TRBJ1-4	-
CASSLRRSEAFF	TRBV5-5	TRBJ1-1	-
CASTTLRYVAEANTGELFF	TRBV7-6	TRBJ2-2	-
CASSSHPSGTSTEAFF	TRBV27	TRBJ1-1	-
CASGRGNTEAFF	TRBV6-1	TRBJ1-1	-
CASKYTDTQYF	TRBV2	TRBJ2-3	-
CASSLGATIYF	TRBV5-1	TRBJ1-3	-
CASSLADMGYEQYF	TRBV7-2	TRBJ2-7	-
CASSIRQILGYGELFF	TRBV19	TRBJ2-2	-
CAWSAGQYGYTF	TRBV30	TRBJ1-2	-
CASSRGQEPTRGNYGYTF	TRBV14	TRBJ1-2	TRBD1
CASTQNPGQGNSPLHF	TRBV4-1	TRBJ1-6	TRBD1
CASGQQFGSSYEQYF	TRBV13	TRBJ2-7	-
CASSPPSRSDTQYF	TRBV18	TRBJ2-3	-
CASSLEGGSNQPQHF	TRBV11-2	TRBJ1-5	-
CASRDDSNSNQPQHF	TRBV6-6	TRBJ1-5	-
CASSTTSGLTDTQYF	TRBV6-5	TRBJ2-3	TRBD2
CASSVGGQGRDGYTF	TRBV9	TRBJ1-2	TRBD1
CAISERGRGGSNSYNEQFF	TRBV10-3	TRBJ2-1	TRBD2
CAWNEEARYEQYF	TRBV30	TRBJ2-7	-
CASSEEGGSGVETQYF	TRBV2	TRBJ2-5	-
CARQETQYF	TRBV27	TRBJ2-5	-
CASSPYNEQFF	TRBV25-1	TRBJ2-1	-
CASAGLAGYTGELFF	TRBV7-2	TRBJ2-2	TRBD2
CASSRRLRDISGEQYF	TRBV19	TRBJ2-7	-
CSARDRGLFF	TRBV20-1	TRBJ2-1	-
CASSLVPTTGFNEQYF	TRBV7-7	TRBJ2-7	-
CASSQDFGQPAYEQYF	TRBV4-2	TRBJ2-7	-
CASSSGSGGAIGSRELFF	TRBV19	TRBJ2-2	TRBD2
CASSGPSAAVYGYTF	TRBV10-2	TRBJ1-2	-
CARNSGRGRTEAFF	TRBV21-1	TRBJ1-1	-
CASSPRQAQGPQHF	TRBV7-2	TRBJ1-5	-
CASSHLSAGRETQYF	TRBV4-3	TRBJ2-5	-
CASRFLGGGQGASTVGYTF	TRBV27	TRBJ1-2	TRBD1